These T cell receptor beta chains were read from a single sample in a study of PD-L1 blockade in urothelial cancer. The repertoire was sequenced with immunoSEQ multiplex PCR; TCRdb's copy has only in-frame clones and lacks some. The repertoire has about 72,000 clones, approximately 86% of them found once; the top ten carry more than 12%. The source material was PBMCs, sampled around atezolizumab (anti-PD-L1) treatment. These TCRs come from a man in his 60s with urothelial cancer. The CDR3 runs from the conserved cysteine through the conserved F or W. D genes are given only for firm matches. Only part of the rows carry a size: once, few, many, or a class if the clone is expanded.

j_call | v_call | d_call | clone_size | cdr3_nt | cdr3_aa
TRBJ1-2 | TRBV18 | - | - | TGTGCCAGCTCCGGGGACACTACCTATGGCTACACCTTC | CASSGDTTYGYTF
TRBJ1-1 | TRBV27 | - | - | TGTGCCAGCAGTTTCGGAGGGATCCCTGAAGCTTTCTTT | CASSFGGIPEAFF
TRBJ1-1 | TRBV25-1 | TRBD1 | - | TGTGCCAGCAGTGAATGGGGGACAGGGGGAATCGACACTGAAGCTTTCTTT | CASSEWGTGGIDTEAFF
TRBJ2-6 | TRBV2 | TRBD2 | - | TGTGCCAGCAGCCGGGACTATAGCTCTGGGGCCAACGTCCTGACTTTC | CASSRDYSSGANVLTF
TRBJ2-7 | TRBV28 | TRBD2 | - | TGTGCCAGCACCAAAGGAGGGGAGGGCGAGCAGTACTTC | CASTKGGEGEQYF
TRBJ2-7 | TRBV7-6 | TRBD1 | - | TGTGCCAGCAGCTTCCAGGGACAGCCCTACGAGCAGTACTTC | CASSFQGQPYEQYF
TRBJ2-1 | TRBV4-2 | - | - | TGTGCCAGCAGCCAAGATCTCGCAGGGTTTGGCAACAATGAGCAGTTCTTC | CASSQDLAGFGNNEQFF
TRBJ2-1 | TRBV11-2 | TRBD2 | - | TGTGCCAGCAGCGTAGCGGGGGGGCCTAATGAGCAGTTCTTC | CASSVAGGPNEQFF
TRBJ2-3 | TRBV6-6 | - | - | TGTGCCAGCAGTTATCTGGGGGCGATCCCCCCAGATACGCAGTATTTT | CASSYLGAIPPDTQYF
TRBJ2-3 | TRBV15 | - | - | TGTGCCGCGCAGGAGGGGTACACAGATACGCAGTATTTT | CAAQEGYTDTQYF
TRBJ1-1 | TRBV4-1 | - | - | TGCGCCAGCAGCCAAGATTTCGGGGGAGGGATGTTTGACACTGAAGCTTTCTTT | CASSQDFGGGMFDTEAFF
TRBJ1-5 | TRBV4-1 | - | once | TGCGCCAGCAGCCCCTGGGGTGGGGGGGAGGGCAATCAGCCCCAGCATTTT | CASSPWGGGEGNQPQHF
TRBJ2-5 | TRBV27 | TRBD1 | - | TGTGCCAGCAGTTTAATAGCAGGGGGCTGGGAGACCCAGTACTTC | CASSLIAGGWETQYF
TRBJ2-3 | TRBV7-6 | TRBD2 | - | TGTGCCAGCAGCGGGACTAGCGGGGGAGATACGCAGTATTTT | CASSGTSGGDTQYF
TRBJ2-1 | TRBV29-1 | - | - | TGCAGCGTTGAGCGGTCCTACAATGAGCAGTTCTTC | CSVERSYNEQFF
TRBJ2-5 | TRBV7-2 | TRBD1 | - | TGTGCCAGCAGCTTAGCCGGGACAGCCCAAGAGACCCAGTACTTC | CASSLAGTAQETQYF
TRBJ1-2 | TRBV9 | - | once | TGTGCCAGCAGCGTAGGTGGACTAGGGGGTGGCTACACCTTC | CASSVGGLGGGYTF
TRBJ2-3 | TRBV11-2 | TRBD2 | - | TGTGCCAGCAGCTCAGCGGGACTAGGGGGCACAGATACGCAGTATTTT | CASSSAGLGGTDTQYF
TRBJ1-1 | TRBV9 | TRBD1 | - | TGTGCCAGCAGCGTAGCTTGGACAGGAGAAGCTTTCTTT | CASSVAWTGEAFF
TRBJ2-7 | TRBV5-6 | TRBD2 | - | TGTGCCAGCAGCTTGGGACTAGCGGGGAGAGAGCAGTACTTC | CASSLGLAGREQYF
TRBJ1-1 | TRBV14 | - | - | TGTGCCAGCAGCCAAGATGCGGGACGGGTCCTGAACACTGAAGCTTTCTTT | CASSQDAGRVLNTEAFF
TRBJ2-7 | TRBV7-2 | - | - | TGTGCCAGCAGCTTAGTTGGAGGGATTAACTCCTACGAGCAGTACTTC | CASSLVGGINSYEQYF
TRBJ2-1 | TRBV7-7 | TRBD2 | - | TGTGCTAGCAGCTCGCCGGGACTAGTACCCTACAATGAGCAGTTCTTC | CASSSPGLVPYNEQFF
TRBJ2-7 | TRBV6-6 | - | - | TGTGCCAGCAGGTCTTCCGGGGCCTACGAGCAGTACTTC | CASRSSGAYEQYF
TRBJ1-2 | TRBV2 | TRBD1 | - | TGTGCCAGCCGGGACAGAAACTATGGCTACACCTTC | CASRDRNYGYTF
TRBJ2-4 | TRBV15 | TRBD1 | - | TGTGCCACCAGCACAGCCGGGACAGGGGTCATTCAGTACTTC | CATSTAGTGVIQYF
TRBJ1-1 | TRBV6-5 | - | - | TGTGCCAGCAAATGGGGGGTGAACACTGAAGCTTTCTTT | CASKWGVNTEAFF
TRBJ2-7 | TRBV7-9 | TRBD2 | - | TGTGCCAGCAGCTTAGCTCCCGGGACTAGCGAGTCCTACGAGCAGTACTTC | CASSLAPGTSESYEQYF
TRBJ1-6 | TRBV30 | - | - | TGTGCCTGGAGTCTTAATAATTCACCCCTCCACTTT | CAWSLNNSPLHF
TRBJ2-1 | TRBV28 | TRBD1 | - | TGTGCCAGCAGGGGGGCGGGACAGGGTTACCATGAGCAGTTCTTC | CASRGAGQGYHEQFF
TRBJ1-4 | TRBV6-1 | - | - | TGTGCCAGCAGTGAGGGAGGGTCTTCAGGAAAACTGTTTTTT | CASSEGGSSGKLFF
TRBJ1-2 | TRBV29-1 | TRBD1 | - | TGCAGCGTTGAGTCCTCCGGGACAGGGGAATTTGGCTACACCTTC | CSVESSGTGEFGYTF
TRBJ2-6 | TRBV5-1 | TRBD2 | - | TGCGCCAGCAGCTTGGACGGGGGGGGTTCCGGGGCCAACGTCCTGACTTTC | CASSLDGGGSGANVLTF
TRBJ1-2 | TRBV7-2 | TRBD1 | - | TGTGCCAGCAGAAAACCGGGACAGGCTACCTACGGCTACACCTTC | CASRKPGQATYGYTF
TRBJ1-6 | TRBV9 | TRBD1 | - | TGTGCCAGCAGCCTCGCTGCAGGGGGTTATTCACCCCTCCACTTT | CASSLAAGGYSPLHF
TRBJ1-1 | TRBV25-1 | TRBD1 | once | TGTGCCAGCAGTGATCGAAGGGGGCGAAGCACTGAAGCTTTCTTT | CASSDRRGRSTEAFF
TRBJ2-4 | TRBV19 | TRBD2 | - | TGTGCCAGTAGTGCCCCGGGGGGAGCCAAAAACATTCAGTACTTC | CASSAPGGAKNIQYF
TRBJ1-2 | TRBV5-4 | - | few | TGTGCCAGCAGCTCTGACTTGGGCTACACCTTC | CASSSDLGYTF
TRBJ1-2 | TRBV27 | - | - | TGTGCCAGCAGCCTAAGGGAGGGGACGTGGGATGGCTACACCTTC | CASSLREGTWDGYTF
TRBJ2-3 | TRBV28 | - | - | TGTGCCAGCAGTAGGGGGGGTGAGGCAGATACGCAGTATTTT | CASSRGGEADTQYF
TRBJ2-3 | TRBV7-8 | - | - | TGTGCCAGCAGCCCAATAGGGGTCCCCGACACAGATACGCAGTATTTT | CASSPIGVPDTDTQYF
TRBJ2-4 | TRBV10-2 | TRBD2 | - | TGCGCCAGCAGTCTACTAGCGGAGAAGAACATTCAGTACTTC | CASSLLAEKNIQYF
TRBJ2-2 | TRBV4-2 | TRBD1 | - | TGTGCCAGCAGCCAAGATAAGACAGGGGCCGGCGGGGAGCTGTTTTTT | CASSQDKTGAGGELFF
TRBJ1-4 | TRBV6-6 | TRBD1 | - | TGTGCCAGCAGTTCCGGGACAGCTCTCCATGAAAAACTGTTTTTT | CASSSGTALHEKLFF
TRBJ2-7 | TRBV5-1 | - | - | TGCGCCAGCAGCTTCGGCGGTACATACGAGCAGTACTTC | CASSFGGTYEQYF
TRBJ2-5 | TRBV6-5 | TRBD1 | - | TGTGCCAGCAGTCGGACAGGGAAAGAGACCCAGTACTTC | CASSRTGKETQYF
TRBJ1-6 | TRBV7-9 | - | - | TGTGCCAGCAGCTTAGAGACAGTCTATAATTCACCCCTCCACTTT | CASSLETVYNSPLHF
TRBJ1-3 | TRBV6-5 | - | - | TGTGCCAGCAGTTCGGCGAAGGGCAGGGGTGGAAACACCATATATTTT | CASSSAKGRGGNTIYF
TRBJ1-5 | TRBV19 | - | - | TGTGCCAGTAGTAAGCTCGCGGGGCGGATAAGCAATCAGCCCCAGCATTTT | CASSKLAGRISNQPQHF
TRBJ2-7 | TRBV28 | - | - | TGTGCCAGCAGTGTCAAGGGAGTCTCCTACGAGCAGTACTTC | CASSVKGVSYEQYF
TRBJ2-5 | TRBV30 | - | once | TGTGCCTGGAGTGTGGGGCTAGCCGCGACCCAGGGGGAGACCCAGTACTTC | CAWSVGLAATQGETQYF
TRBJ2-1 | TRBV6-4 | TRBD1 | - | TGTGCCAACCCGGGACAGGGACCTAATGAGCAGTTCTTC | CANPGQGPNEQFF
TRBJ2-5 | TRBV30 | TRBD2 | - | TGTGCCTGGAACCCACTAGCGGGGGGGCTTGAGACCCAGTACTTC | CAWNPLAGGLETQYF
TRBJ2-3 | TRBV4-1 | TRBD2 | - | TGCGCCAGCAGCCCCGGCGGTAGCGGGGGGGCATCAGATACGCAGTATTTT | CASSPGGSGGASDTQYF